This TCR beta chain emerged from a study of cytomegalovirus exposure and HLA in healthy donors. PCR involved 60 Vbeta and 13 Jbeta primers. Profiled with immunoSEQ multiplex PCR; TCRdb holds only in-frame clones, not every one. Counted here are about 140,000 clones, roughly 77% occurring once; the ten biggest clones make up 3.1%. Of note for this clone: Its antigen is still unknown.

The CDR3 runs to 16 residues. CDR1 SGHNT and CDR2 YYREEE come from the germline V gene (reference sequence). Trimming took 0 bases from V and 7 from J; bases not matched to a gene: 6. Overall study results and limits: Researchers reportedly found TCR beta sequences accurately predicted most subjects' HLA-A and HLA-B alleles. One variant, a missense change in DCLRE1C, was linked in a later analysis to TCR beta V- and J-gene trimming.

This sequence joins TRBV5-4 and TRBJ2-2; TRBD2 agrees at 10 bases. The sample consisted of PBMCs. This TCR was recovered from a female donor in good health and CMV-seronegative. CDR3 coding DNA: TGTGCCAGCAGCTTGGGGCTAGCGGGAGCAAACGGGGAGCTGTTTTTT. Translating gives CASSLGLAGANGELFF.